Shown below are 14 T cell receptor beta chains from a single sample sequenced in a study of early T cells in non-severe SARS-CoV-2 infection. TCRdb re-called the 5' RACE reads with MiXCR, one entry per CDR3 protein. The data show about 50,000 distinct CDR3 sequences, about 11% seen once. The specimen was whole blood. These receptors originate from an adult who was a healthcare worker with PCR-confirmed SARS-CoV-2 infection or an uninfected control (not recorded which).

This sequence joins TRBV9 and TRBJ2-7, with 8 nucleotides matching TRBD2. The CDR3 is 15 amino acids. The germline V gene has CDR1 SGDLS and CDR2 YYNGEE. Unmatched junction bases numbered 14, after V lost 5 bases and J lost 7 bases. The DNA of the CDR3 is TGTGCCAGCAGTGAAGGTAGCGGGATCTCTCGGGAGCAGTACTTC. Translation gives CASSEGSGISREQYF.

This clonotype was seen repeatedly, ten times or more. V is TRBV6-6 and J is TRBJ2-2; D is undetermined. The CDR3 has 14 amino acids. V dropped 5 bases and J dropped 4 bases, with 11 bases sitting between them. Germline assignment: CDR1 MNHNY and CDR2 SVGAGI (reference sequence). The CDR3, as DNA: TGTGCCAGCAGTCAACTCGACGGCACCGGGGAGCTGTTTTTT. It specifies CASSQLDGTGELFF.

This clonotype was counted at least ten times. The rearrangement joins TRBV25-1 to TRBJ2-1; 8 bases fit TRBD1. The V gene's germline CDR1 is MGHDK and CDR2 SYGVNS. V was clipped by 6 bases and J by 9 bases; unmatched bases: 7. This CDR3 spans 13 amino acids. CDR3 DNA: TGTGCCAGCAGACGGGACAGGTGGGGTGAGCAGTTCTTC. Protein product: CASRRDRWGEQFF.

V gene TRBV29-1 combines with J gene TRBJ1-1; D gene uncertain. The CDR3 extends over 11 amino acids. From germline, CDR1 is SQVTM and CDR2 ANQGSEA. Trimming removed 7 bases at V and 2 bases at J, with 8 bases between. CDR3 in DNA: TGCAGCGGAGAAGGAAACACTGAAGCTTTCTTT. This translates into CSGEGNTEAFF.

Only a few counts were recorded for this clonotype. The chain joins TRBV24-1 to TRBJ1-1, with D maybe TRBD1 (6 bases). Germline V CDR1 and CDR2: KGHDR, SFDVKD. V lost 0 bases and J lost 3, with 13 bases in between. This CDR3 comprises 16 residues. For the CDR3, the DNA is TGTGCCACCAGTGATTTGACAGGGAAAAGAGACACTGAAGCTTTCTTT. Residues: CATSDLTGKRDTEAFF.

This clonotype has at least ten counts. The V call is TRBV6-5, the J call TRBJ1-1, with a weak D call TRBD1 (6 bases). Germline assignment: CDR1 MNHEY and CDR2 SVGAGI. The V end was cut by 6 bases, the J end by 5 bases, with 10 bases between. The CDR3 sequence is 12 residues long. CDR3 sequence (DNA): TGTGCCAGCAGGTATCAGGGGACTGAAGCTTTCTTT. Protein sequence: CASRYQGTEAFF.

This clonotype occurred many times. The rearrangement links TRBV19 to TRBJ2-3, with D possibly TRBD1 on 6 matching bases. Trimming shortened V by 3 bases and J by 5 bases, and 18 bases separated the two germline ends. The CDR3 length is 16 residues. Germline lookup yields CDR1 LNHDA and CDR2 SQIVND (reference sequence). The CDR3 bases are TGTGCCAGTAGTATTTACTCCTCAGGGGAAGAAGATACGCAGTATTTT. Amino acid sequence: CASSIYSSGEEDTQYF.

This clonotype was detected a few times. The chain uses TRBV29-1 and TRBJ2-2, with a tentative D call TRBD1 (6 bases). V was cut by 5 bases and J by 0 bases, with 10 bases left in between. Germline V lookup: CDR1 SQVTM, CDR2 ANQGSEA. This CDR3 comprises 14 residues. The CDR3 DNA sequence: TGCAGCGTTTACCAGGGGCCGAACACCGGGGAGCTGTTTTTT. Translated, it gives CSVYQGPNTGELFF.

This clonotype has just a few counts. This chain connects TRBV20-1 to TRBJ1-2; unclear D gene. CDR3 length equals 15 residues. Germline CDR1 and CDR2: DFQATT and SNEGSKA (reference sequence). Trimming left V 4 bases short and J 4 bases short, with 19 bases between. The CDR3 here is CSAKFVQVGLYGYTF. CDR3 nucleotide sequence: TGCAGTGCTAAGTTCGTCCAAGTGGGCCTCTATGGCTACACCTTC.

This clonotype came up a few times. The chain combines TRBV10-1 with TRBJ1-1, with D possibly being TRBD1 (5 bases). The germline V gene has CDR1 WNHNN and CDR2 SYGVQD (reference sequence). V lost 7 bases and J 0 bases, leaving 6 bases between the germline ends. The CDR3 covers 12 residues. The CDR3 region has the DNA TGCGCCAGCAAGGGGATGAACACTGAAGCTTTCTTT. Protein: CASKGMNTEAFF.

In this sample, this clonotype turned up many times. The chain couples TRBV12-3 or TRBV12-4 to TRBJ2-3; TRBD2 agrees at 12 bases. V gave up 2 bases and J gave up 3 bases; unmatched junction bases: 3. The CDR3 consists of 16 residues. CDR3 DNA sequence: TGTGCCAGCAGTTTACTAGCGGGAGGGACAACAGATACGCAGTATTTT. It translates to CASSLLAGGTTDTQYF.

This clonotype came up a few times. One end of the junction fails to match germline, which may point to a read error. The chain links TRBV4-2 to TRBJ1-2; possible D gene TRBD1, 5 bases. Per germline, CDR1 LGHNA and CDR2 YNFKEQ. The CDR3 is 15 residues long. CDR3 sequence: CDSSQDSAKNYGYTF. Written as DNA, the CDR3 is TGTGACAGCAGCCAAGACAGCGCCAAAAACTATGGCTACACCTTC.

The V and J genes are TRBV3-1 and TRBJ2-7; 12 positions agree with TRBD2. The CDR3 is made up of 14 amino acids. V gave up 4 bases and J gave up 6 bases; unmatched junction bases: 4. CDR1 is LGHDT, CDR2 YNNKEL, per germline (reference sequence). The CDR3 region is CASSPTSGSSEQYF. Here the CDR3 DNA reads TGTGCCAGCAGCCCGACTAGCGGGAGTAGCGAGCAGTACTTC.

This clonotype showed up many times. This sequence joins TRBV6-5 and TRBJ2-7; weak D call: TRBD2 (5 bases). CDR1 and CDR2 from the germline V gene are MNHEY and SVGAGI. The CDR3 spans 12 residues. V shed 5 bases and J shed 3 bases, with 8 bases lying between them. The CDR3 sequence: CASSTRGYEQYF. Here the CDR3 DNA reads TGTGCCAGCAGTACCCGGGGCTACGAGCAGTACTTC.